The 24 T cell receptor beta chains below all came from one sample that was sequenced in a study of T cells in Graves' hyperthyroidism and ophthalmopathy. The TCR beta CDR3 regions underwent amplification using RNA transcripts as the source. The HTBI primer set drove a first-round RT-PCR of the TCR CDR3. TCRdb re-analysed the multiplex PCR reads in MiXCR, keeping a single row per CDR3 protein. The top ten hold over 7.5% of the sample, which has about 710,000 distinct CDR3 sequences, roughly 15% seen once. Sequences were obtained from blood. All receptors come from a young man with Graves' hyperthyroidism.

A note on this clonotype: A much larger clone differs by one base, so this may be a read error. This chain uses TRBV12-3 or TRBV12-4 with TRBJ2-4; unclear D gene. V was trimmed by 1 base and J by 2 bases, leaving 21 bases between them. The CDR3 runs 19 residues. In nucleotides, the CDR3 is TGTGCCAGCAGTTTAGATGCCGGGCGGAGTGGGGATACCAAAAACATTCAGTACTTC. It specifies CASSLDAGRSGDTKNIQYF.

This clonotype was observed many times. V is TRBV20-1 and J is TRBJ2-5; 8 nucleotides align to TRBD1. V dropped 5 bases and J dropped 0; count of bases not matched to a gene: 2. CDR3 length equals 13 residues. Germline assignment: CDR1 DFQATT and CDR2 SNEGSKA (reference sequence). CDR3 loop: CSAQGQDQETQYF. The CDR3 DNA follows: TGCAGTGCTCAGGGACAGGACCAAGAGACCCAGTACTTC.

The chain carries TRBV28 and TRBJ2-2; D may be TRBD2 (5 bases). The germline V and J ends were trimmed by 8 bases and 0 bases, with 13 bases remaining between them. Germline CDR1 is MDHEN and CDR2 is SYDVKM. This CDR3 comprises 15 residues. The CDR3 DNA is TGTGCCAGCCAGGAGGCTATTTCGAACACCGGGGAGCTGTTTTTT. As protein: CASQEAISNTGELFF.

This clonotype was seen ten or more times. The V call is TRBV20-1, the J call TRBJ1-2, with 7 positions matching TRBD1. Germline values: CDR1 DFQATT, CDR2 SNEGSKA (reference sequence). The CDR3 totals 13 residues. Trimming took 2 bases from V and 8 from J; bases not matched to a gene: 8. CDR3: CSARNGQERGYTF. The CDR3 DNA is TGCAGTGCTAGAAATGGACAGGAGCGGGGCTACACCTTC.

In its sample, this clonotype was seen a few times. The chain uses TRBV2 and TRBJ1-1, with D unresolved. Looked up from germline, CDR1 is SNHLY and CDR2 is FYNNEI. V was cut by 7 bases and J by 1 base, with 10 bases left in between. This CDR3 is 13 amino acids long. CDR3: CASTLDGNTEAFF. The CDR3 nucleotides read TGTGCCAGCACCCTGGATGGGAACACTGAAGCTTTCTTT.

The table lists this clonotype with a few counts. The chain joins TRBV7-9 to TRBJ2-1; 13 nucleotides agree with TRBD2. This CDR3 comprises 14 residues. V was clipped by 5 bases and J by 12 bases; unmatched bases: 7. Germline V lookup: CDR1 SEHNR, CDR2 FQNEAQ (reference sequence). This CDR3 reads CASSPGTSGTVQFF. The CDR3 DNA is TGTGCCAGCAGCCCCGGGACTAGCGGGACGGTGCAGTTCTTC. The entire variable domain, with the rest obtained from reference TRBV7-9 and TRBJ2-1, is as follows: DTGVSQNPRHKITKRGQNVTFRCDPISEHNRLYWYRQTLGQGPEFLTYFQNEAQLEKSRLLSDRFSAERPKGSFSTLEIQRTEQGDSAMYLCASSPGTSGTVQFFGPGTRLTVL.

There are many counts of this clonotype. The genes are TRBV2 and TRBJ2-7; 10 bases match TRBD1. Germline values: CDR1 SNHLY, CDR2 FYNNEI. V shed 2 bases, J shed 3 bases, and the junction held 4 bases outside the gene matches. The CDR3 sequence is 15 residues long. The CDR3 DNA is TGTGCCAGCAGTGAAAGGGACAGGGGTAACTACGAGCAGTACTTC. As protein: CASSERDRGNYEQYF.

This clonotype appeared a few times. This chain connects TRBV5-1 to TRBJ2-3; 11 bases are a match to TRBD2. V lost 4 bases, J lost 2 bases, and 9 bases stayed unmatched. There are 17 residues in the CDR3. Germline assignment: CDR1 SGHRS and CDR2 YFSETQ. CDR3 sequence (DNA): TGCGCCAGCAGCAACGGACTAGCGGGCCACATCACAGATACGCAGTATTTT. Its translation is CASSNGLAGHITDTQYF. Full variable domain (outside the CDR3, taken from reference TRBV5-1 and TRBJ2-3): KAGVTQTPRYLIKTRGQQVTLSCSPISGHRSVSWYQQTPGQGLQFLFEYFSETQRNKGNFPGRFSGRQFSNSRSEMNVSTLELGDSALYLCASSNGLAGHITDTQYFGPGTRLTVL.

This clonotype was seen a few times. The CDR3 DNA reads TGCAGCGTTGACTACACCGGACAGGGGACCACCGGGGAGCTGTTTTTT. This sequence encodes CSVDYTGQGTTGELFF. This chain joins TRBV29-1 and TRBJ2-2; 9 bases agree with TRBD1. The CDR3 runs 16 residues. Germline-derived CDR1 and CDR2 are SQVTM and ANQGSEA. J lost 4 bases, V lost 3 bases, and 9 bases had no gene match.

The CDR3 nucleotides are TGTGCCAGCAGCTTAGACCTCACTAGCGCAGATACGCAGTATTTT. Residues: CASSLDLTSADTQYF. The chain employs TRBV11-2 and TRBJ2-3, with 7 bases aligning to TRBD2. Unmatched junction bases numbered 4, after V lost 0 bases and J lost 4 bases. CDR3 length: 15 amino acids. Germline lookup yields CDR1 SGHAT and CDR2 FQNNGV.

This clonotype was seen repeatedly, ten times or more. The V call is TRBV28, the J call TRBJ1-4; D call uncertain. Trimming removed 6 bases from V and 7 bases from J, with 15 bases in between. Per germline, CDR1 MDHEN and CDR2 SYDVKM. CDR3 length: 14 amino acids. The CDR3: CASSRHGVGEKLFF. For the CDR3, the DNA is TGTGCCAGCAGCCGACATGGTGTTGGTGAAAAACTGTTTTTT.

This clonotype was seen ten or more times. This chain uses TRBV27 with TRBJ2-1, with 8 positions matching TRBD1. Germline loops: CDR1 MNHEY, CDR2 SMNVEV (reference sequence). With V trimmed by 0 bases and J by 3 bases, 1 base remained unmatched. The CDR3 consists of 15 residues. The DNA of the CDR3 is TGTGCCAGCAGTTTATCACAGGGGGTCTACAATGAGCAGTTCTTC. Its translation: CASSLSQGVYNEQFF.

The genes are TRBV30 and TRBJ2-5; the D gene is possibly TRBD2 (5 bases). The CDR3 is 13 amino acids. V was shortened by 3 bases and J by 3 bases, with 11 bases between the two germline ends. Germline assignment: CDR1 GTSNPN and CDR2 SVGIG (reference sequence). The CDR3 bases are TGTGCCTGGAGCCGCGAACTAGAAGAGACCCAGTACTTC. Its protein product is CAWSRELEETQYF.

This clonotype came up many times. This rearrangement joins TRBV6-2 or TRBV6-3 to TRBJ1-5, with 9 bases identical to TRBD1. The trim removed 8 bases at V and 7 bases at J, leaving 18 bases unmatched. Germline CDR1 reads MNHEY; CDR2 reads SVGEGT. The length of the CDR3 is 17 residues. The CDR3 coding sequence is TGTGCCAGCGCGTTACGGATCAACAGGGGGCGCGGGCAGCCCCAGCATTTT. Translating it yields CASALRINRGRGQPQHF.

This clonotype was found many times. This rearrangement joins TRBV28 to TRBJ2-3; D ambiguous. The CDR3 spans 14 residues. Germline-derived CDR1 and CDR2 are MDHEN and SYDVKM. V lost 4 bases, J lost 0 bases, and 8 bases lay in between. The CDR3 coding sequence is TGTGCCAGCAGTTCCACCAGAAGCACAGATACGCAGTATTTT. Its translation: CASSSTRSTDTQYF.

This clonotype was seen at least ten times. The V gene is TRBV20-1, the J gene TRBJ2-3, with D possibly TRBD2 on 6 matching bases. Trimming pared 3 bases from V and 2 bases from J, leaving 12 bases between. Germline V gene sequence: CDR1 DFQATT, CDR2 SNEGSKA (reference sequence). This CDR3 region has 14 residues. The CDR3 loop is CSARDYLDTDTQYF. As DNA, the CDR3 is TGCAGTGCTAGGGACTACCTAGACACAGATACGCAGTATTTT.

The sample holds a few counts of this clonotype. This chain connects TRBV15 to TRBJ1-1; D is ambiguous. V was shortened by 1 base and J by 6 bases, with 9 bases between the two germline ends. CDR1 is LNHNV and CDR2 is YYDKDF in the germline V gene (reference sequence). There are 13 residues in the CDR3. The CDR3 loop reads CATSRVSGAEAFF. The DNA of the CDR3 is TGTGCCACCAGCAGAGTTTCTGGGGCTGAAGCTTTCTTT.

The rearrangement uses TRBV12-3 or TRBV12-4 and TRBJ1-2; D ambiguous. V lost 3 bases, J lost 13 bases, and 15 bases lay in between. CDR3 length: 12 amino acids. CDR3 nucleotides: TGTGCCAGCAGTTTCCGACACCCCCGTCTCACCTTC. It specifies CASSFRHPRLTF.

In this sample, this clonotype turned up many times. The chain links TRBV7-8 to TRBJ2-1, with 14 bases fitting TRBD2. Looked up from germline, CDR1 is SGHVS and CDR2 is FQNEAQ. V dropped 5 bases and J dropped 4; count of bases not matched to a gene: 4. The CDR3 totals 16 residues. CDR3 sequence: CASSARLAGGYNEQFF. As DNA, the CDR3 is TGTGCCAGCAGCGCCCGACTAGCGGGGGGGTACAATGAGCAGTTCTTC.

This clonotype was detected ten times or more. The genes are TRBV25-1 and TRBJ2-3; D possibly corresponds to TRBD2 (5 bases). Trimming pared 2 bases from V and 2 bases from J, leaving 14 bases between. CDR3 length: 16 amino acids. The V gene's germline CDR1 is MGHDK and CDR2 SYGVNS. The CDR3 reads CASSETGSGFTDTQYF. CDR3 nucleotides: TGTGCCAGCAGTGAAACGGGGTCCGGCTTCACAGATACGCAGTATTTT.

This clonotype has at least ten counts. This sequence joins TRBV20-1 and TRBJ2-1; a weak D match, TRBD2 (7 bases). Trimming removed 6 bases from V and 7 bases from J, with 22 bases in between. The CDR3 spans 15 residues. Germline values: CDR1 DFQATT, CDR2 SNEGSKA (reference sequence). CDR3 region: CSALGRGEGGNEQFF. CDR3 nucleotide sequence: TGCAGTGCACTCGGAAGGGGGGAGGGGGGGAATGAGCAGTTCTTC.

The sample holds a few counts of this clonotype. The chain couples TRBV7-3 to TRBJ1-1; a weak D match, TRBD1 (5 bases). Germline values: CDR1 SGHTA, CDR2 FQGTGA. This CDR3 comprises 13 residues. V lost 4 bases to trimming and J lost 1 base, with 7 bases between them. The chain's CDR3 is CASSSQANTEAFF. CDR3 DNA sequence: TGTGCCAGCAGCTCACAGGCGAACACTGAAGCTTTCTTT.

This clonotype was picked up many times. The V call is TRBV24-1, the J call TRBJ2-7, with D perhaps TRBD1 or TRBD2 (5 bases each). The V end lost 7 bases, the J end lost 3 bases, and 15 bases lay between the germline ends. CDR1 and CDR2 (germline): KGHDR, SFDVKD. This CDR3 has 14 amino acids. DNA of the CDR3: TGTGCCACCAGCGGGACGGACACCATCTACGAGCAGTACTTC. Its translation: CATSGTDTIYEQYF.

The chain recombines TRBV5-1 with TRBJ2-7; 7 bases match TRBD2. The germline CDR1 and CDR2 sequences are SGHRS and YFSETQ. This CDR3 region has 15 residues. Trimming cost V 4 bases and J 3 bases; bases outside gene matches: 10. The CDR3 sequence: CASSPRASGLYEQYF. CDR3 DNA sequence: TGCGCCAGCAGCCCCCGGGCTAGCGGCCTCTACGAGCAGTACTTC.